A single sample gave rise to the 21 T cell receptor beta chains below, sequenced in a study of T cells in Graves' hyperthyroidism and ophthalmopathy. Amplification of TCR beta CDR3 regions used RNA as the template. An initial round of RT-PCR targeting the TCR CDR3 relied on the HTBI primer set. TCRdb ran MiXCR on the multiplex PCR reads and lists one entry per CDR3 protein. The sample shows about 380,000 distinct CDR3 sequences, roughly 14% of them seen only once. The sequenced material came from blood. These receptor sequences come from a man under 40 with Graves' hyperthyroidism that later progressed to Graves' ophthalmopathy.

This clonotype was seen ten or more times. J is TRBJ1-2 and V is TRBV28, with D hard to call. Trimming cost V 6 bases and J 3 bases, with 20 bases left between them. Germline CDR1 MDHEN, CDR2 SYDVKM. CDR3 length: 16 residues. The CDR3 spells CASRREGPAPHYGYTF. CDR3 nucleotide sequence: TGTGCCAGCAGACGCGAAGGCCCCGCACCTCACTATGGCTACACCTTC.

The genes are TRBV5-6 and TRBJ1-2, with D perhaps matching TRBD1 (5 bases). Looked up from germline, CDR1 is SGHDT and CDR2 is YYEEEE. The CDR3 sequence is 13 residues long. Trimming removed 2 bases from V and 8 bases from J, with 13 bases in between. The chain's CDR3 is CASSFGGESGYTF. The CDR3 nucleotides read TGTGCCAGCAGCTTTGGGGGAGAGAGCGGCTACACCTTC. Together with reference TRBV5-6 and TRBJ1-2, the CDR3 gives the full variable domain: DAGVTQSPTHLIKTRGQQVTLRCSPKSGHDTVSWYQQALGQGPQFIFQYYEEEERQRGNFPDRFSGHQFPNYSSELNVNALLLGDSALYLCASSFGGESGYTFGSGTRLTVV.

This clonotype has at least ten counts. The chain recombines TRBV15 with TRBJ1-1; D uncertain. CDR1 is LNHNV, CDR2 YYDKDF, per germline (reference sequence). The V end was cut by 1 base, the J end by 3 bases, with 3 bases between. The CDR3 is 12 residues long. CDR3 loop: CATSRADTEAFF. CDR3 in DNA: TGTGCCACCAGCAGAGCCGACACTGAAGCTTTCTTT.

Only a few counts were recorded for this clonotype. This sequence joins TRBV7-9 and TRBJ2-7; D not resolved. Per the germline V gene, CDR1 is SEHNR and CDR2 is FQNEAQ (reference sequence). This CDR3 region has 12 residues. Trimming shortened V by 5 bases and J by 4 bases, and 9 bases separated the two germline ends. The CDR3 reads CASSHVTYEQYF. CDR3 DNA: TGTGCCAGCAGCCACGTGACTTACGAGCAGTACTTC.

The genes are TRBV11-2 and TRBJ2-5, with a tentative D call TRBD2 (5 bases). CDR1 and CDR2 (germline): SGHAT, FQNNGV. The V end lost 5 bases, the J end lost 5 bases, and 12 bases lay between the germline ends. This CDR3 is built from 13 residues. CDR3 region: CASSLDSGETQYF. As DNA, the CDR3 is TGTGCCAGCAGCCTGGACTCCGGGGAGACCCAGTACTTC.

This clonotype turned up a few times. The chain links TRBV30 to TRBJ2-2; possibly TRBD1 for D (5 bases). Deletions cut 5 bases from V and 0 bases from J, with 16 bases between. This CDR3 spans 16 amino acids. Germline CDR1 and CDR2: GTSNPN and SVGIG (reference sequence). The CDR3 spells CAWDRQILANTGELFF. CDR3 nucleotides: TGTGCCTGGGATAGACAGATCTTGGCGAACACCGGGGAGCTGTTTTTT.

The gene calls are TRBV27 and TRBJ2-2, with 10 bases fitting TRBD1. With 5 bases clipped from V and 2 bases from J, the junction kept 8 bases outside the gene matches. From germline, CDR1 is MNHEY and CDR2 SMNVEV (reference sequence). The CDR3 runs to 17 residues. The CDR3 sequence is CASSLLRTGGNTGELFF. The DNA of the CDR3 is TGTGCCAGCAGTCTACTCCGGACAGGGGGAAACACCGGGGAGCTGTTTTTT.

This clonotype was detected ten times or more. This chain links TRBV5-4 with TRBJ2-1; weak D call: TRBD2 (5 bases). V was trimmed by 7 bases and J by 9 bases, leaving 17 bases between them. CDR1 SGHNT and CDR2 YYREEE come from the germline V gene (reference sequence). This CDR3 has 13 amino acids. The CDR3 region is CASALLVSGEQFF. The CDR3 DNA follows: TGTGCCAGCGCTCTACTAGTTTCGGGTGAGCAGTTCTTC.

This clonotype was observed a few times. The chain recombines TRBV18 with TRBJ2-7, with TRBD1 matching 8 bases. The J segment lost 0 bases and the V segment lost 3 bases, leaving 4 bases of the junction unmatched. The CDR3 has 15 amino acids. Germline V gives CDR1 KGHSH, CDR2 LQKENI. CDR3 sequence: CASSPRDRRSYEQYF. The CDR3 DNA reads as TGTGCCAGCTCACCCCGGGACAGGCGCTCCTACGAGCAGTACTTC.

The chain combines TRBV24-1 with TRBJ2-1; 7 bases line up with TRBD2. The J segment lost 8 bases and the V segment lost 6 bases, leaving 6 bases of the junction unmatched. Germline V gene data show CDR1 as KGHDR and CDR2 as SFDVKD. The CDR3 totals 13 residues. This chain's CDR3 is CATSLLGGHEQFF. DNA for the CDR3: TGTGCCACCAGTCTCTTGGGAGGGCATGAGCAGTTCTTC.

V and J are TRBV5-1 and TRBJ1-1, with 7 bases matching TRBD1. The CDR3 has 16 amino acids. V shed 0 bases and J 0 bases; nucleotides not matched to a gene: 5. The germline V gene has CDR1 SGHRS and CDR2 YFSETQ. CDR3 bases: TGCGCCAGCAGCTTGGAAGGGGGCCGGGTGAACACTGAAGCTTTCTTT. It yields the protein CASSLEGGRVNTEAFF. The whole variable domain, filled in from reference TRBV5-1 and TRBJ1-1, reads KAGVTQTPRYLIKTRGQQVTLSCSPISGHRSVSWYQQTPGQGLQFLFEYFSETQRNKGNFPGRFSGRQFSNSRSEMNVSTLELGDSALYLCASSLEGGRVNTEAFFGQGTRLTVV.

This clonotype has only a few counts. The chain links TRBV10-2 to TRBJ2-1; D not resolved. CDR3 length equals 12 residues. Germline CDR1 WSHSY, CDR2 SAAADI. Trimming left V 1 base short and J 5 bases short, with 3 bases between. The DNA of the CDR3 is TGCGCCAGCAGTGAGTACAACAATGAGCAGTTCTTC. Translation: CASSEYNNEQFF.

This clonotype appeared many times. The rearrangement uses TRBV20-1 and TRBJ1-4; 9 positions match TRBD1. V lost 5 bases to trimming and J lost 7 bases; unmatched junction nucleotides: 8. Germline V gives CDR1 DFQATT, CDR2 SNEGSKA (reference sequence). The CDR3 has 14 residues. CDR3 in DNA: TGCAGTGCTGTTAACAGGGGGCGCGGTGAAAAACTGTTTTTT. The encoded protein is CSAVNRGRGEKLFF.

This clonotype occurred a few times. CDR3 bases: TGTGCCTGGAGTCAAACGTTCACAGATACGCAGTATTTT. Translating gives CAWSQTFTDTQYF. The chain links TRBV30 to TRBJ2-3; D unclear. CDR1 is GTSNPN and CDR2 is SVGIG in the germline V gene (reference sequence). CDR3 size: 13 residues. Trimming pared 2 bases from V and 2 bases from J, leaving 8 bases between.

This clonotype appeared a few times. This chain joins TRBV9 and TRBJ2-2, with D maybe TRBD1 (6 bases). The germline gives CDR1 SGDLS, CDR2 YYNGEE. This CDR3 spans 15 amino acids. V was shortened by 3 bases and J by 4 bases, with 13 bases between the two germline ends. CDR3 nucleotide sequence: TGTGCCAGCAGCGCCATCGACAGGCCCACCGGGGAGCTGTTTTTT. It encodes CASSAIDRPTGELFF.

This clonotype has just a few counts. The chain couples TRBV11-2 to TRBJ2-3, with TRBD2 matching 7 bases. CDR1 and CDR2 (germline): SGHAT, FQNNGV. The CDR3 is made up of 16 amino acids. J gave up 3 bases and V 3 bases, and 9 bases lay outside the gene matches. CDR3 nucleotides: TGTGCCAGCAGCTTTGAGACGGGGGGAGGGACAGATACGCAGTATTTT. Amino acids: CASSFETGGGTDTQYF.

This clonotype was seen repeatedly, ten times or more. The chain employs TRBV12-3 or TRBV12-4 and TRBJ1-5; TRBD1 agrees at 10 bases. This CDR3 is built from 15 residues. V gave up 5 bases and J gave up 6 bases; unmatched junction bases: 7. CDR3 residues: CASSRDRGLGQPQHF. The CDR3 DNA is TGTGCCAGCAGTCGTGACAGGGGGCTTGGTCAGCCCCAGCATTTT.

This chain connects TRBV12-3 or TRBV12-4 to TRBJ2-5; D is unresolved. The CDR3 consists of 13 residues. The V end lost 7 bases, the J end lost 5 bases, and 14 bases lay between the germline ends. CDR3: CASKSGLLETQYF. CDR3 nucleotide sequence: TGTGCCAGCAAATCCGGCCTACTGGAGACCCAGTACTTC.

The table lists this clonotype with many counts. The V call is TRBV12-3 or TRBV12-4, the J call TRBJ2-7; no clear D. This CDR3 has 13 residues. Trimming removed 8 bases at V and 2 bases at J, with 13 bases between. The CDR3 DNA follows: TGTGCCAGCGGTAGAAAGGGCCCCTACGAGCAGTACTTC. The encoded protein is CASGRKGPYEQYF.

This clonotype turned up a few times. The rearrangement uses TRBV7-6 and TRBJ2-7; the D gene is possibly TRBD2 (5 bases). This CDR3 comprises 14 residues. V lost 3 bases to trimming and J lost 3 bases, with 12 bases between them. Germline V lookup: CDR1 SGHVS, CDR2 FNYEAQ. The DNA for the CDR3 is TGTGCCAGCAGCTTTTCTTTCGGGATCTACGAGCAGTACTTC. This sequence encodes CASSFSFGIYEQYF.

This clonotype has ten or more counts. This chain connects TRBV2 to TRBJ2-7, with D perhaps TRBD1 or TRBD2 (7 bases each). Germline V gene sequence: CDR1 SNHLY, CDR2 FYNNEI. Trimming took 10 bases from V and 4 from J, leaving 17 bases between them. This CDR3 region has 13 residues. CDR3 sequence reads: CATDRERGYEQYF. The CDR3 DNA reads as TGTGCCACCGACAGGGAGCGGGGTTACGAGCAGTACTTC.